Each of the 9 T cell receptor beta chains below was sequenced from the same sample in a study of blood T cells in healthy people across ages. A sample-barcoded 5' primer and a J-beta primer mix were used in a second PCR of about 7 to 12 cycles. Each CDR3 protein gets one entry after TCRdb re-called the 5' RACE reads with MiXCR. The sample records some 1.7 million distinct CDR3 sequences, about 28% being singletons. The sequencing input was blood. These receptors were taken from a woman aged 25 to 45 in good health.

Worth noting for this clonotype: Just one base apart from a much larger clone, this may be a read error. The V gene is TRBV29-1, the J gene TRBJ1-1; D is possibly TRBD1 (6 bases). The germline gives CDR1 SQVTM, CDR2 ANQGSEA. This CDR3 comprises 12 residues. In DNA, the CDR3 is TGCAGCGTTGGACAGGCGAACACTGAAGCTTGCTTT. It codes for CSVGQANTEACF.

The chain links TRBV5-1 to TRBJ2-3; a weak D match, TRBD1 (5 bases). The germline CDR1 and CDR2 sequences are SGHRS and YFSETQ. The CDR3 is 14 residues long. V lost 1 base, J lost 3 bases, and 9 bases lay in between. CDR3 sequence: CASSLPDTTDTQYF. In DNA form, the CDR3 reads TGCGCCAGCAGCTTGCCGGACACAACAGATACGCAGTATTTT.

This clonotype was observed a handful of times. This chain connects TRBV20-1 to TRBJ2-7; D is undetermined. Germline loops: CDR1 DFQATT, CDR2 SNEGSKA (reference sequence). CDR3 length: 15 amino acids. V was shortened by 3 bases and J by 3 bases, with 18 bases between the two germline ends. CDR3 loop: CSASLKRGRFYEQYF. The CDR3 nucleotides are TGCAGTGCTAGTCTGAAGCGCGGAAGGTTCTACGAGCAGTACTTC.

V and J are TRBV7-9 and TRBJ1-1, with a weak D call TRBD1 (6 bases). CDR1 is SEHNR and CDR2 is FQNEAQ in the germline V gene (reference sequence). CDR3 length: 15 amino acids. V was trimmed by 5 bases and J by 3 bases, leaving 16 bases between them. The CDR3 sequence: CASSQRGQKDTEAFF. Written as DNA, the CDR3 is TGTGCCAGCAGCCAAAGAGGACAGAAGGACACTGAAGCTTTCTTT. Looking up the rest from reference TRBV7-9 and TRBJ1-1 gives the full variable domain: DTGVSQNPRHKITKRGQNVTFRCDPISEHNRLYWYRQTLGQGPEFLTYFQNEAQLEKSRLLSDRFSAERPKGSFSTLEIQRTEQGDSAMYLCASSQRGQKDTEAFFGQGTRLTVV.

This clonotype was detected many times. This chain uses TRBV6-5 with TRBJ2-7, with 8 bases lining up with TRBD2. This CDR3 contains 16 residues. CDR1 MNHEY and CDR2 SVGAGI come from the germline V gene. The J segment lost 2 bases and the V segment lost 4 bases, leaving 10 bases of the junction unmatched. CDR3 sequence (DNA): TGTGCCAGCAGTTCGGCTTCCACTAGCGGAGCCTACGAGCAGTACTTC. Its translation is CASSSASTSGAYEQYF.

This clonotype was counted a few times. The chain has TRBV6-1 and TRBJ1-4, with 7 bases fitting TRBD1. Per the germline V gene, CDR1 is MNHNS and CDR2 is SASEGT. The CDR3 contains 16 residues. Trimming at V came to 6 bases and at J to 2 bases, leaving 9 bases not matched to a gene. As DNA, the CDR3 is TGTGCCAGCAGGGCTCAGGGGGTTATGACTAATGAAAAACTGTTTTTT. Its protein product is CASRAQGVMTNEKLFF.

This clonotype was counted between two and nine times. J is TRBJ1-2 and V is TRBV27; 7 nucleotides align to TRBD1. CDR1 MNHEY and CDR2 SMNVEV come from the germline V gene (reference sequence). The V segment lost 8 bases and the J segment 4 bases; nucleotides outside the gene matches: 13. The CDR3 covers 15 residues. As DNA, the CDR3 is TGTGCCAGCTGTTACAGGGGACTTCCCTCCTATGGCTACACCTTC. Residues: CASCYRGLPSYGYTF.

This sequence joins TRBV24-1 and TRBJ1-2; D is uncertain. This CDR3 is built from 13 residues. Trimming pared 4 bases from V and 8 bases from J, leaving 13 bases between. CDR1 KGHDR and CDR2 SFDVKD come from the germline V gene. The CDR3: CATSDRTGIGYTF. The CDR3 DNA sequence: TGTGCCACCAGTGACCGGACCGGGATCGGCTACACCTTC.

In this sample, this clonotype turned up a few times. The DNA of the CDR3 is TGTGCCAGCAGGTCCACGGGAAGGGAGACCCAGTACTTC. Amino acid sequence: CASRSTGRETQYF. This rearrangement joins TRBV6-5 to TRBJ2-5; a weak D match, TRBD2 (5 bases). CDR3 length: 13 amino acids. Trimming took off 6 bases at V and 5 bases at J, with 13 bases between the two ends. Germline V gene sequence: CDR1 MNHEY, CDR2 SVGAGI.